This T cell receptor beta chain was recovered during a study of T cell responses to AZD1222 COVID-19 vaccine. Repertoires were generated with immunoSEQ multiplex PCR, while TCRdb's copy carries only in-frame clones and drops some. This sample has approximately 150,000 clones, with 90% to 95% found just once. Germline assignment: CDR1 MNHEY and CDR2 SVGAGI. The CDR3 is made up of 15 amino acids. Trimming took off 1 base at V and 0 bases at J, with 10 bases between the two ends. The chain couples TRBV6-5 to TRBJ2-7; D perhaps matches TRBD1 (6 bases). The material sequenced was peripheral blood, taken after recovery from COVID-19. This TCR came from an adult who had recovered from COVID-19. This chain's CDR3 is CASSYWGPYSYEQYF. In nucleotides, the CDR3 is TGTGCCAGCAGTTACTGGGGGCCTTACTCCTACGAGCAGTACTTC.